The 23 T cell receptor beta chains listed next were all sequenced from one sample in a study of blood T cell repertoires in COVID-19. Here immunoSEQ multiplex PCR was the method, and the copy in TCRdb shows in-frame clones only, minus some. Here the sample spans fewer than 200,000 clones, around four fifths being singletons. Sequenced input: PBMCs or T cells enriched from blood (not recorded which). The source is a woman in her fifties or sixties who had recovered from COVID-19.

This chain connects TRBV27 to TRBJ1-6, with D possibly matching TRBD1 (5 bases). This CDR3 is 14 amino acids long. Germline V gene lookup returns CDR1 MNHEY and CDR2 SMNVEV (reference sequence). Trimming cost V 5 bases and J 8 bases, with 13 bases left between them. CDR3 in amino acids: CASSLYRLDSPLHF. The CDR3 region has the DNA TGTGCCAGCAGTCTTTACAGGCTAGATTCACCCCTCCACTTT.

The chain combines TRBV7-9 with TRBJ1-5; weak D call: TRBD1 (5 bases). V was cut by 3 bases and J by 7 bases, with 10 bases left in between. The CDR3 spans 13 residues. Germline CDR1 reads SEHNR; CDR2 reads FQNEAQ (reference sequence). The CDR3 is CASSLSGKQPQHF. CDR3 nucleotide sequence: TGTGCCAGCAGCTTGTCAGGGAAACAGCCCCAGCATTTT.

This chain links TRBV6-5 with TRBJ1-5; 7 bases are a match to TRBD1. This CDR3 has 14 amino acids. CDR1 is MNHEY and CDR2 is SVGAGI in the germline V gene. Losses at the gene ends were 6 bases for V and 4 bases for J; bases not matched to a gene: 6. DNA for the CDR3: TGTGCCAGCAGACAGGGGCTAGGAAATCAGCCCCAGCATTTT. Amino acid sequence: CASRQGLGNQPQHF.

This chain links TRBV7-3 with TRBJ1-3; TRBD1 matches at 10 bases. V dropped 2 bases and J dropped 2; count of bases not matched to a gene: 0. This CDR3 is 15 amino acids long. Per germline, CDR1 SGHTA and CDR2 FQGTGA. The CDR3 is CASSLDRGPGNTIYF. For the CDR3, the DNA is TGTGCCAGCAGCTTAGACAGGGGGCCTGGAAACACCATATATTTT.

This chain connects TRBV7-8 to TRBJ1-1; TRBD1 matches at 8 bases. This CDR3 contains 14 residues. V lost 5 bases to trimming and J lost 4 bases; unmatched junction nucleotides: 6. CDR1 is SGHVS and CDR2 is FQNEAQ in the germline V gene. This CDR3 reads CASSTRGQATEAFF. In DNA, the CDR3 is TGTGCCAGCAGCACCAGGGGGCAGGCCACTGAAGCTTTCTTT.

The CDR3 region has the DNA TGCGCCAGCAGCTCGGACAGTCACAATGAGCAGTTCTTC. It specifies CASSSDSHNEQFF. The chain is built from TRBV5-1 and TRBJ2-1, with D possibly TRBD1 on 6 matching bases. The germline V gene encodes CDR1 SGHRS and CDR2 YFSETQ. Trimming removed 3 bases at V and 5 bases at J, with 9 bases between. There are 13 residues in the CDR3.

The chain links TRBV27 to TRBJ2-7; 12 positions agree with TRBD2. Germline lookup yields CDR1 MNHEY and CDR2 SMNVEV (reference sequence). The J segment lost 5 bases and the V segment lost 5 bases, leaving 7 bases of the junction unmatched. This CDR3 has 15 residues. The CDR3 bases are TGTGCCAGCAGTCTTAGACTAGCGGGAGCCCACGAGCAGTACTTC. This encodes CASSLRLAGAHEQYF.

This chain uses TRBV29-1 with TRBJ2-2; 8 bases are shared with TRBD1. The J segment lost 7 bases and the V segment lost 7 bases, leaving 5 bases of the junction unmatched. Germline assignment: CDR1 SQVTM and CDR2 ANQGSEA. This CDR3 has 12 residues. The chain's CDR3 is CSGTGWGGELFF. The CDR3 nucleotides are TGCAGCGGGACAGGGTGGGGCGGGGAGCTGTTTTTT.

This clone is medium-sized in the sample. The chain recombines TRBV6-2 or TRBV6-3 with TRBJ1-2; 7 nucleotides match TRBD1. This CDR3 comprises 14 residues. Germline CDR1 MNHEY, CDR2 SVGEGT. With V trimmed by 4 bases and J by 3 bases, 5 bases remained unmatched. The CDR3 reads CASSSRGLHYGYTF. The CDR3 nucleotides are TGTGCCAGCAGTTCCAGGGGGTTGCACTATGGCTACACCTTC.

This sequence joins TRBV7-2 and TRBJ1-1; D unresolved. The germline V gene encodes CDR1 SGHTA and CDR2 FQGNSA. V lost 6 bases and J 0 bases, leaving 14 bases between the germline ends. This CDR3 is built from 15 residues. This chain's CDR3 is CASRSDWVMNTEAFF. CDR3 sequence (DNA): TGTGCCAGCAGGAGTGACTGGGTTATGAACACTGAAGCTTTCTTT. Complete variable domain (other parts from reference TRBV7-2 and TRBJ1-1): GAGVSQSPSNKVTEKGKDVELRCDPISGHTALYWYRQSLGQGLEFLIYFQGNSAPDKSGLPSDRFSAERTGGSVSTLTIQRTQQEDSAVYLCASRSDWVMNTEAFFGQGTRLTVV.

The chain employs TRBV16 and TRBJ1-2; TRBD1 matches 8 bases. After removal of 4 bases from V and 3 bases from J, the junction contained 7 bases not matched to a gene. Germline assignment: CDR1 KGHSY and CDR2 FQNENV. CDR3 length: 15 amino acids. CDR3 protein: CASSPLDREDYGYTF. The CDR3 nucleotides read TGTGCCAGCAGCCCTTTGGACAGGGAAGACTATGGCTACACCTTC. Supplemented by reference TRBV16 and TRBJ1-2, the full variable domain reads GEEVAQTPKHLVRGEGQKAKLYCAPIKGHSYVFWYQQVLKNEFKFLISFQNENVFDETGMPKERFSAKCLPNSPCSLEIQATKLEDSAVYFCASSPLDREDYGYTFGSGTRLTVV.

V and J are TRBV28 and TRBJ2-7; 7 positions agree with TRBD2. The germline CDR1 and CDR2 sequences are MDHEN and SYDVKM. The CDR3 consists of 15 residues. V was clipped by 9 bases and J by 7 bases; unmatched bases: 18. CDR3 sequence (DNA): TGTGCCAGTAACCGGTTAGCGGGTGATGGGGGGGAGCAGTACTTC. This translates into CASNRLAGDGGEQYF.

This chain connects TRBV6-5 to TRBJ2-1; 8 nucleotides match TRBD2. CDR1 MNHEY and CDR2 SVGAGI come from the germline V gene. After removal of 5 bases from V and 6 bases from J, the junction contained 9 bases not matched to a gene. CDR3 length equals 15 residues. DNA for the CDR3: TGTGCCAGCAGTCTACGGGAGGGCCCCCTCAATGAGCAGTTCTTC. Amino acids: CASSLREGPLNEQFF.

The chain combines TRBV7-2 with TRBJ2-7; 9 nucleotides match TRBD1. The V gene's germline CDR1 is SGHTA and CDR2 FQGNSA. V shed 5 bases and J 5 bases; nucleotides not matched to a gene: 7. CDR3 length: 14 amino acids. CDR3 loop: CASSPSGQGHEQYF. CDR3 nucleotides: TGTGCCAGCAGCCCTTCGGGACAGGGTCACGAGCAGTACTTC.

The chain carries TRBV28 and TRBJ1-2; TRBD1 agrees at 9 bases. V lost 6 bases to trimming and J lost 7 bases; unmatched junction nucleotides: 6. The CDR3 has 13 residues. The germline CDR1 and CDR2 sequences are MDHEN and SYDVKM. The CDR3 region is CASRGTGLVGYTF. CDR3 nucleotide sequence: TGTGCCAGCAGGGGGACAGGGCTAGTTGGCTACACCTTC.

The CDR3 region is CASSVGRRSYEQYF. The CDR3 DNA follows: TGTGCCAGCAGCGTGGGCCGCCGCTCCTACGAGCAGTACTTC. The genes are TRBV9 and TRBJ2-7; D is ambiguous. Trimming removed 2 bases at V and 0 bases at J, with 9 bases between. This CDR3 is 14 amino acids long. Germline V CDR1 and CDR2: SGDLS, YYNGEE.

The rearrangement joins TRBV30 to TRBJ2-5; D is possibly TRBD2 (6 bases). This CDR3 is 17 amino acids long. V lost 0 bases and J lost 2, with 19 bases in between. Looked up from germline, CDR1 is GTSNPN and CDR2 is SVGIG (reference sequence). The CDR3 loop is CAWSVPRGRSFQETQYF. CDR3 coding DNA: TGTGCCTGGAGTGTTCCTCGGGGGAGGTCCTTTCAAGAGACCCAGTACTTC.

This clone was seen ten or more times. The rearrangement joins TRBV9 to TRBJ2-1; 7 nucleotides agree with TRBD1. Germline values: CDR1 SGDLS, CDR2 YYNGEE. This CDR3 has 15 residues. The V gene end was trimmed by 0 bases and the J gene end by 4 bases; junction bases not matched to a gene: 4. The CDR3 sequence: CASSVDGTDYNEQFF. For the CDR3, the DNA is TGTGCCAGCAGCGTAGACGGGACAGATTACAATGAGCAGTTCTTC. The variable domain in full, completed from reference TRBV9 and TRBJ2-1, reads DSGVTQTPKHLITATGQRVTLRCSPRSGDLSVYWYQQSLDQGLQFLIQYYNGEERAKGNILERFSAQQFPDLHSELNLSSLELGDSALYFCASSVDGTDYNEQFFGPGTRLTVL.

The genes are TRBV28 and TRBJ1-5, with 7 bases matching TRBD1. V lost 3 bases and J lost 4; bases outside the gene matches: 0. CDR1 and CDR2 (germline): MDHEN, SYDVKM. The CDR3 covers 13 residues. CDR3 coding DNA: TGTGCCAGCAGTTTGACAGGGAATCAGCCCCAGCATTTT. Translation: CASSLTGNQPQHF.

CDR3 region: CASSPSRQASYEQYF. In DNA, the CDR3 is TGTGCCAGCAGCCCGAGCCGGCAGGCCAGCTACGAGCAGTACTTC. The chain couples TRBV7-9 to TRBJ2-7; D is undetermined. V dropped 5 bases and J dropped 3 bases, with 17 bases sitting between them. CDR1 SEHNR and CDR2 FQNEAQ come from the germline V gene (reference sequence). The CDR3 is 15 amino acids.

This sequence joins TRBV29-1 and TRBJ1-1, with TRBD1 as a possible D gene (5 bases). V was pared by 2 bases and J by 2 bases, with 9 bases between. CDR1 is SQVTM and CDR2 is ANQGSEA in the germline V gene. The CDR3 is 13 amino acids. The CDR3 here is CSVEQGFNTEAFF. CDR3 bases: TGCAGCGTTGAACAGGGATTCAACACTGAAGCTTTCTTT.

The V call is TRBV19, the J call TRBJ1-5; tentatively, D is TRBD1 (5 bases). The CDR3 spans 15 residues. The V gene lost 7 bases and the J gene lost 5 bases, with 18 bases spanning the gap. Per the germline V gene, CDR1 is LNHDA and CDR2 is SQIVND (reference sequence). The CDR3 here is CASKETGGGHQPQHF. The CDR3 nucleotides are TGTGCCAGTAAAGAAACTGGGGGGGGACATCAGCCCCAGCATTTT.

Notes on this clone: The sample holds other DNA sequences that translate to the same CDR3. The chain recombines TRBV11-1 with TRBJ2-3; 15 bases are a match to TRBD2. The V gene's germline CDR1 is SGHAT and CDR2 FQDESV (reference sequence). Germline trimming cut 5 bases from V and 4 bases from J; bases unmatched to any gene: 4. This CDR3 is built from 16 residues. CDR3 sequence (DNA): TGTGCCAGCAGCCGAGGACTAGCGGGAGGGCCAGATACGCAGTATTTT. As protein: CASSRGLAGGPDTQYF.